The T cell receptor (beta chain) described here comes from a study of blood T cell repertoires in COVID-19 (dated by TCRdb to the early 2020s). With respect to the entire study: Samples from collaborators originated in the United States, Italy and Spain and spanned both the acute and convalescent phases of COVID-19. The material from the prospective study consisted of cDNA or gDNA derived from T cells, B-cell-depleted T cells, or PBMCs. Deeply sampled blood TCRbeta repertoires from subjects exposed to, actively infected with, or recovered from COVID-19 were included in the dataset. The repertoires were made available in a free public database intended to serve as a resource for research on the immune response to SARS-CoV-2. The samples were drawn from two sources: the first 160 participants of the ongoing ImmuneRACE study, and some 1,300 subjects contributed by 6 global collaborators. The sample metadata nearly always contained a de-identified subject ID, COVID-19 status, age in years and sex. Where available, HLA class I and class II types were taken from metadata supplied by the sample provider and were not determined by assay-based typing.

Of note for this clone: It has no known antigen specificity. One base away there is no much larger clone; base qualities are not given.

TCRbeta CDR3 regions were amplified from genomic DNA using the immunoSEQ Assay, a bias-controlled multiplex PCR. The original methods were these. Nucleated cell counts per sample were estimated from amplification of reference gene primers within the assay. To quantify the absolute abundance of each unique TCRbeta CDR3 rearrangement, sequence reads were collapsed and filtered. For each sample, productive Simpson clonality was calculated by taking the square root of Simpson's diversity index across productive rearrangements. The table comes from immuneACCESS by way of TCRdb, which keeps in-frame sequences with V and J called. Part of the clones is missing from these tables; in studies checked, under half for an unresolved V gene and the rest for unknown reasons. V and J calls and clone size are those listed in that table; D and trimming were worked out from the DNA. A total of about 98,000 clones appear in this sample, around 85% of them only once. Of the sample, roughly 10% is held by the ten largest clones.

The collaborating institutions used their own protocols to collect whole blood in K2EDTA tubes. For TCRbeta analysis, collaborators shipped samples as frozen whole blood, isolated PBMCs, or DNA extracted from either of those sample types. What the work shows at the level of the full study, not this receptor alone: Clinical and demographic metadata were provided uncurated, with the amount varying by source and participant.

The CDR1 and CDR2 encoded by the germline V gene (reference sequence) are LNHDA and SQIVND. Counted from cysteine to phenylalanine, this CDR3 has 16 amino acids. Of the read, only the CDR3 DNA is kept; its 48 bases are in frame from base 1. Clipping removes 2 bases from V and 0 bases from J, with 4 as the unmatched junction base count. Sequencing was done on a sample of peripheral blood. This clonotype was obtained from a woman of 80 years or more with acute or convalescent COVID-19. The rearrangement combines TRBV19 with TRBJ2-3; 8 junctional bases match TRBD2. The CDR3 amino acid sequence is: CASSILRGGSTDTQYF. The DNA is as follows: TGTGCCAGTAGTATACTTCGGGGGGGAAGCACAGATACGCAGTATTTT.